This TCR beta chain stems from a study of prognosis after radiotherapy for stage I lung cancer. Study-wide background: Non-small cell lung cancer patients at stage I were enrolled between April 2018 and early 2019.

Researchers took approximately 6 milliliters of peripheral blood at each of two time points. General study results and limits: Reduced Shannon entropy following stereotactic body radiation therapy was recorded in patients who developed distant metastases.

The V end was cut by 1 base, the J end by 0 bases, with 8 bases between. The CDR3 is 15 residues long. CDR1 SGHNT and CDR2 YYREEE come from the germline V gene (reference sequence). Genomic DNA yielded TCR beta CDR3, amplified by two-round multiplex PCR. Primers were specific to each TRBV and TRBJ gene in first-round PCR. TCRdb analysed the multiplex PCR reads with MiXCR anew, one entry per CDR3 protein. The sample lists around 30,000 distinct CDR3 sequences; less than 35% were seen once. For this clonotype: Antigen specificity is unknown.

Sequencing was performed on PBMCs, taken before or after stereotactic body radiation therapy (not recorded which). This receptor was identified in a donor older than 45 with non-small cell lung cancer. The J gene is TRBJ1-3, the V gene TRBV5-4; D gene ambiguous. As DNA, the CDR3 is TGTGCCAGCAGCTTGTGGGGTGGCTCTGGAAACACCATATATTTT. This sequence encodes CASSLWGGSGNTIYF.